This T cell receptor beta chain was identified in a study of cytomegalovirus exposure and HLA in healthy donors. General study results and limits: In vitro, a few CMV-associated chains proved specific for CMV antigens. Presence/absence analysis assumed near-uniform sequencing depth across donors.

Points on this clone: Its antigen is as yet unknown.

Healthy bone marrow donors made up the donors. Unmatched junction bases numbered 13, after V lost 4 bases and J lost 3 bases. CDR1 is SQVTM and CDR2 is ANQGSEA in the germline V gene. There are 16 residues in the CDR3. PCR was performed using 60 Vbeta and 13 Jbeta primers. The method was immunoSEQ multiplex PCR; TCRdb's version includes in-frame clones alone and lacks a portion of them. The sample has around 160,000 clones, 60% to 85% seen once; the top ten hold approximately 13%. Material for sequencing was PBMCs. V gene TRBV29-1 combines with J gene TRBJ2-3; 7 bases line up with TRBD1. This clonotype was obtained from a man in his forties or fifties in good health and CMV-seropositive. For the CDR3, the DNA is TGCAGCGTTGTAAGGGGGCACGCTGGAGGAACAGATACGCAGTATTTT. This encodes CSVVRGHAGGTDTQYF.